The T cell receptor (beta chain) under discussion was sequenced for a study of cytomegalovirus exposure and HLA in healthy donors. As for the study in general: For the approximately 360 genotyped donors, approximately 83% fell within the Caucasian-associated ancestry cluster.

The PCR ran on 60 Vbeta and 13 Jbeta primers. Profiled with immunoSEQ multiplex PCR; TCRdb holds only in-frame clones, not every one. The sample consists of about 200,000 clones, approximately 86% of them appearing once. CDR1 and CDR2 (germline): MGHRA, YSYEKL. V was clipped by 3 bases and J by 11 bases; unmatched bases: 15. The length of the CDR3 is 15 residues. Material: PBMCs. The rearrangement joins TRBV4-1 to TRBJ1-1; 7 nucleotides match TRBD1. This sequence originates from a woman in her twenties or thirties in good health and CMV-seronegative. This chain's CDR3 is CASSQGGGETGRAFF. Here the CDR3 DNA reads TGCGCCAGCAGCCAGGGCGGAGGGGAGACAGGGAGGGCTTTCTTT.